This T cell receptor (beta chain) derives from a study of T cell clones after liver transplantation. Study as a whole: A pre-transplant mixed lymphocyte reaction with TCRbeta sequencing defined graft-donor-reactive clones followed in post-transplant blood.

Method: immunoSEQ multiplex PCR; TCRdb's copy keeps in-frame clones and lacks some. The table records roughly 73,000 clones, 80% of them present only once. The trim removed 1 base at V and 5 bases at J, leaving 15 bases unmatched. The CDR3 length is 18 residues. The germline V gene encodes CDR1 MGHRA and CDR2 YSYEKL. This clone has a single count. The clonotype comes from a human donor who received a liver transplant. The chain links TRBV4-1 to TRBJ2-7; TRBD2 agrees at 9 bases. The input for sequencing was CD4+ T cells from blood, taken before liver transplant. CDR3 nucleotide sequence: TGCGCCAGCAGCCAAGTCGATTTAGGGCTAGCGGGATTGAACGAGCAGTACTTC. It translates to CASSQVDLGLAGLNEQYF.